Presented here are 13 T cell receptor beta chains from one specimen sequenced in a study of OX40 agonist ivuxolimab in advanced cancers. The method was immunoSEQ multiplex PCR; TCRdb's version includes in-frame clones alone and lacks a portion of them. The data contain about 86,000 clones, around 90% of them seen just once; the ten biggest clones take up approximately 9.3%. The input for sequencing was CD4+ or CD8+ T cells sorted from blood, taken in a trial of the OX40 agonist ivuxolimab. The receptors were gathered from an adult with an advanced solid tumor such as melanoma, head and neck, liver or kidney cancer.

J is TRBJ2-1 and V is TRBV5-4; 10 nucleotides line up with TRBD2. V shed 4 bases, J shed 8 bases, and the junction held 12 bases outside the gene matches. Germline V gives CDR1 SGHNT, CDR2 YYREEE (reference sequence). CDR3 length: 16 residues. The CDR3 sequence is CASSPPSGRALDEQFF. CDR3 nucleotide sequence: TGTGCCAGCAGCCCCCCGAGCGGGAGGGCCCTCGATGAGCAGTTCTTC.

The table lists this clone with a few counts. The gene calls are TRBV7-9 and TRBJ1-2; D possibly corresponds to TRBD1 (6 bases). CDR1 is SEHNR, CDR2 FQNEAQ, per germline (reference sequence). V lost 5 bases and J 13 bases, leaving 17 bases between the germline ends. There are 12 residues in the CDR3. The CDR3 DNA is TGTGCCAGCAGCCTACAGGAAATCAGGGGCACCTTC. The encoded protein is CASSLQEIRGTF. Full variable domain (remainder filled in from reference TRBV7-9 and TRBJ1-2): DTGVSQNPRHKITKRGQNVTFRCDPISEHNRLYWYRQTLGQGPEFLTYFQNEAQLEKSRLLSDRFSAERPKGSFSTLEIQRTEQGDSAMYLCASSLQEIRGTFGSGTRLTVV.

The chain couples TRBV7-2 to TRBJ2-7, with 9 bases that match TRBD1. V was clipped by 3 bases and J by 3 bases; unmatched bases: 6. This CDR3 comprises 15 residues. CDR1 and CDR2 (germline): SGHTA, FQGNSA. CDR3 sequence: CASSFAGTGIYEQYF. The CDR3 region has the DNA TGTGCCAGCAGCTTCGCCGGGACAGGGATCTACGAGCAGTACTTC.

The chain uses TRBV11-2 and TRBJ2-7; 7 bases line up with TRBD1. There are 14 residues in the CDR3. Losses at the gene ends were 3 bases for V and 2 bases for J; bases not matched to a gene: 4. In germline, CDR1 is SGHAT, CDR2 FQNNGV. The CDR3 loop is CASSFRGPTYEQYF. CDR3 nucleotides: TGTGCCAGCAGCTTTAGGGGGCCAACCTACGAGCAGTACTTC. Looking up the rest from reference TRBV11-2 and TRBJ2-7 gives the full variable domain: EAGVAQSPRYKIIEKRQSVAFWCNPISGHATLYWYQQILGQGPKLLIQFQNNGVVDDSQLPKDRFSAERLKGVDSTLKIQPAKLEDSAVYLCASSFRGPTYEQYFGPGTRLTVT.

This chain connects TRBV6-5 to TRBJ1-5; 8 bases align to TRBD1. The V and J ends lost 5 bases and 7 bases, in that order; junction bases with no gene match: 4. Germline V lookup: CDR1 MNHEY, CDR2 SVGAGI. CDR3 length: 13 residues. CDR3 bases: TGTGCCAGCAGTCGGACAGGGCAACAGCCCCAGCATTTT. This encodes CASSRTGQQPQHF.

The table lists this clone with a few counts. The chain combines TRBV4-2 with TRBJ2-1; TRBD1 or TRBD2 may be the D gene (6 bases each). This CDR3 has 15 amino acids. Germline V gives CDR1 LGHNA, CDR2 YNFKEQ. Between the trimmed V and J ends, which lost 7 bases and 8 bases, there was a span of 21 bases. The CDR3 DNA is TGTGCCAGCAACACACTGGAGGGGGGTATGGATGAGCAGTTCTTC. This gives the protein CASNTLEGGMDEQFF.

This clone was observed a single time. In DNA, the CDR3 is TGCAGCGTTGTAGGGTTTAAGGACACCGGGGAGCTGTTTTTT. It codes for CSVVGFKDTGELFF. The chain has TRBV29-1 and TRBJ2-2; D remains unclear. V lost 4 bases and J 3 bases, leaving 12 bases between the germline ends. This CDR3 region has 14 residues. Germline V gene sequence: CDR1 SQVTM, CDR2 ANQGSEA.

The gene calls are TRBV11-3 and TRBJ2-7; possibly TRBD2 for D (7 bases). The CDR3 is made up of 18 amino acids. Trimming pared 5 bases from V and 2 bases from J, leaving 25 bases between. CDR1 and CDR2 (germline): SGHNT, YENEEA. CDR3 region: CASSRGQSKRERPYEQYF. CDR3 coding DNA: TGTGCCAGCAGCCGAGGACAGTCAAAGCGGGAAAGGCCCTACGAGCAGTACTTC.

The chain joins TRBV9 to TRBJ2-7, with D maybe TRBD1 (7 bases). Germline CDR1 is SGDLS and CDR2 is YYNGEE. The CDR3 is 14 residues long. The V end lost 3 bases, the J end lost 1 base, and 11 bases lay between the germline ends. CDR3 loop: CASSGGDRSYEQYF. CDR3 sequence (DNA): TGTGCCAGCAGCGGGGGGGACAGATCCTACGAGCAGTACTTC. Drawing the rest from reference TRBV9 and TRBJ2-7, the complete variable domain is DSGVTQTPKHLITATGQRVTLRCSPRSGDLSVYWYQQSLDQGLQFLIQYYNGEERAKGNILERFSAQQFPDLHSELNLSSLELGDSALYFCASSGGDRSYEQYFGPGTRLTVT.

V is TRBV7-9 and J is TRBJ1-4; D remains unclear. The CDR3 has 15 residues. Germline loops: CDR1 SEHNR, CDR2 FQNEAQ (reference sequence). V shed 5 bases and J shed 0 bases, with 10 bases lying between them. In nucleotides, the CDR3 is TGTGCCAGCAGCCCGAGCACGGCAACTAATGAAAAACTGTTTTTT. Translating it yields CASSPSTATNEKLFF.

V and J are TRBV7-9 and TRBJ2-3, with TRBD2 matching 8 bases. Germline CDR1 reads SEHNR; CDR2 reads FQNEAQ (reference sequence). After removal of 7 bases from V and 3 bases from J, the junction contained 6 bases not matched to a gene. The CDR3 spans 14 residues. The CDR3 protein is CASNSREGTDTQYF. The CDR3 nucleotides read TGTGCCAGCAACTCCCGGGAGGGGACAGATACGCAGTATTTT. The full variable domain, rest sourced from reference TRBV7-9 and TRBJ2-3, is DTGVSQNPRHKITKRGQNVTFRCDPISEHNRLYWYRQTLGQGPEFLTYFQNEAQLEKSRLLSDRFSAERPKGSFSTLEIQRTEQGDSAMYLCASNSREGTDTQYFGPGTRLTVL.

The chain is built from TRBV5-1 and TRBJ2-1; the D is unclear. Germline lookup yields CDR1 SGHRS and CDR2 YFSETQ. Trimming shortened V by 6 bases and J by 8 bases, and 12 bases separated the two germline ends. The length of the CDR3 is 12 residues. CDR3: CASKGGRYEQFF. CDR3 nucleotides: TGCGCCAGCAAAGGTGGAAGGTATGAGCAGTTCTTC. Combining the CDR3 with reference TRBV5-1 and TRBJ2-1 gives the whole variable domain KAGVTQTPRYLIKTRGQQVTLSCSPISGHRSVSWYQQTPGQGLQFLFEYFSETQRNKGNFPGRFSGRQFSNSRSEMNVSTLELGDSALYLCASKGGRYEQFFGPGTRLTVL.

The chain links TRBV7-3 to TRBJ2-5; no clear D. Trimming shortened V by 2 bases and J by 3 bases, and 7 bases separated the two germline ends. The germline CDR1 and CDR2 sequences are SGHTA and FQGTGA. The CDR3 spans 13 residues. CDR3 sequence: CASSLVGEETQYF. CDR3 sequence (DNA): TGTGCCAGCAGCTTAGTAGGAGAAGAGACCCAGTACTTC.